This T cell receptor beta chain was found in a study of T cell repertoires in cytomegalovirus infection. Across the study: Recently described HLA-C-restricted plus well-studied HLA-B-restricted CMV epitopes were used. General observations from the study: What dominated the ex vivo response were HLA-C-restricted CMV-specific TCR beta clonotypes. Adding up the frequency of public TCR beta families identified people who carried CMV plus the relevant HLA.

The V end lost 1 base, the J end lost 3 bases, and 10 bases lay between the germline ends. This CDR3 is built from 15 residues. Germline-derived CDR1 and CDR2 are SGHVS and FQNEAQ. This clonotype has just a few counts. Its antigen is unknown. MiXCR, applied by TCRdb to the reads, yields one record per CDR3 protein. Of hundreds of thousands of distinct CDR3 sequences listed, around a third were seen once; the top ten hold roughly 18%. The V call is TRBV7-8, the J call TRBJ1-5; D remains ambiguous. This TCR derives from a human donor in good health (CMV status not recorded). Some clones in this sample may be carry-over from other donors' samples. The material was cultured PBMCs, obtained from culture after CMV antigen stimulation. CDR3 DNA: TGTGCCAGCAGCTTAGGCCGATTATTCAATCAGCCCCAGCATTTT. Protein: CASSLGRLFNQPQHF.